This T cell receptor (beta chain) was found in a study of monozygotic twins with inflammatory bowel disease. A 6-nucleotide sample barcode was carried by the UMIs, which template switching added. No DNA is given; TCRdb re-called the 5' RACE reads and lists each CDR3 protein once. The sample data list 300,000 to 400,000 distinct CDR3 sequences. Findings and limits, study-wide: Results did not support any single strong IBD-associated signal or clonotype. Healthy co-twins showed greater TCRbeta diversity (inverse Simpson) than IBD patients. With others, IBD patients shared fewer clonotypes than healthy twins did, especially with disease activity.

On this clonotype: The antigen is not known.

This CDR3 comprises 14 residues. Per the germline V gene, CDR1 is ENHRY and CDR2 is SYGVKD. The chain links TRBV10-3 to TRBJ2-5; TCRdb proposes TRBD2, but this gene call is untestable without DNA. Sequencing was carried out using blood. This receptor was obtained from a human donor with ulcerative colitis or Crohn's disease, or a healthy co-twin of an affected twin (not recorded which). The CDR3 region is CAIRSGTSGTSQYF.